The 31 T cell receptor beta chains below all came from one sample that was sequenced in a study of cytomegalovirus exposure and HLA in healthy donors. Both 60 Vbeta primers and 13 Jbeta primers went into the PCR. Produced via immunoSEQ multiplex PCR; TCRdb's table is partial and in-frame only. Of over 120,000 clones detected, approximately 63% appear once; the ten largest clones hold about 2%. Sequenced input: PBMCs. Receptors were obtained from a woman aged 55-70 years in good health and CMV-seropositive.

CDR3 sequence: CATSGTDNSPLHF. The CDR3, as DNA: TGTGCCACCTCCGGGACAGATAATTCACCCCTCCACTTT. The chain recombines TRBV10-3 with TRBJ1-6; 7 positions agree with TRBD1. The CDR3 covers 13 residues. Trimming at V came to 10 bases and at J to 5 bases, leaving 5 bases not matched to a gene. Germline assignment: CDR1 ENHRY and CDR2 SYGVKD.

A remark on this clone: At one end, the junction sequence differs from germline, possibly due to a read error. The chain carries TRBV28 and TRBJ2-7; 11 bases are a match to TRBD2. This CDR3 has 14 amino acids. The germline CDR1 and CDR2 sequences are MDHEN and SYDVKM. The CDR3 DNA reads TGTGCCAGCAGTTCTCCCGGACTAGCGGGCCCTCACCACTTC. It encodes CASSSPGLAGPHHF.

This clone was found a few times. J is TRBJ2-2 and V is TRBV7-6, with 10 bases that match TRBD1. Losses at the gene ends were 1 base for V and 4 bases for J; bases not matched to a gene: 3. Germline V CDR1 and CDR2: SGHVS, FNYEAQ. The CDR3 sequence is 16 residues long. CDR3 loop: CASSLVRTGGTGELFF. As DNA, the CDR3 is TGTGCCAGCAGCTTAGTGCGGACAGGGGGCACCGGGGAGCTGTTTTTT.

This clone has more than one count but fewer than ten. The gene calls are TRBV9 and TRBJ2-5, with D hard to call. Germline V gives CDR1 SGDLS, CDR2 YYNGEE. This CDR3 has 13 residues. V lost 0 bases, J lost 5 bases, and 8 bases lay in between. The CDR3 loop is CASSVALGETQYF. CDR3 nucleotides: TGTGCCAGCAGCGTAGCCCTCGGGGAGACCCAGTACTTC.

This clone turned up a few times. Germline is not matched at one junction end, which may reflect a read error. CDR3 residues: CASSSQRAGAYGQYF. In DNA, the CDR3 is TGTGCCAGCAGTTCCCAGCGGGCGGGGGCCTACGGGCAGTACTTC. The V call is TRBV6-1, the J call TRBJ2-7; tentatively, D is TRBD2 (7 bases). The length of the CDR3 is 15 residues. The germline V gene has CDR1 MNHNS and CDR2 SASEGT.

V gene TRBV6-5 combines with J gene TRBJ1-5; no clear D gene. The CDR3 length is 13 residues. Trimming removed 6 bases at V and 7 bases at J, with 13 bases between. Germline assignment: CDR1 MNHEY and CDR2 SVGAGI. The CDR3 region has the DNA TGTGCCAGCAGACCCCACAGAGAACAGCCCCAGCATTTT. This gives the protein CASRPHREQPQHF.

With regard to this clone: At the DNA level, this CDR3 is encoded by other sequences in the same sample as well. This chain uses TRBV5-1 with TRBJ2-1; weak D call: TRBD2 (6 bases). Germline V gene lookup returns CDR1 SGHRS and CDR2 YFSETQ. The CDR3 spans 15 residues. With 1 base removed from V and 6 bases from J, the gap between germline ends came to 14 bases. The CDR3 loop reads CASSLSGQGLNEQFF. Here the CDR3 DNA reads TGCGCCAGCAGCTTGAGCGGGCAAGGACTCAATGAGCAGTTCTTC.

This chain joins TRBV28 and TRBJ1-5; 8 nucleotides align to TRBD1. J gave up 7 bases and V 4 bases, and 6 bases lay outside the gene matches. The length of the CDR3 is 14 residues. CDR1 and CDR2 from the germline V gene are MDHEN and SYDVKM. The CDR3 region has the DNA TGTGCCAGCAGTTCAGGGGGCTCGGGGCAGCCCCAGCATTTT. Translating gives CASSSGGSGQPQHF.

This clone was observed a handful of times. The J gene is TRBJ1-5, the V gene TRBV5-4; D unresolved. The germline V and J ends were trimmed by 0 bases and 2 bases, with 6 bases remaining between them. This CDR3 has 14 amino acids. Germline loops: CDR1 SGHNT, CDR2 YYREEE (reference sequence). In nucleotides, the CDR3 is TGTGCCAGCAGCTTGGGGCTGGGCAATCAGCCCCAGCATTTT. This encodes CASSLGLGNQPQHF.

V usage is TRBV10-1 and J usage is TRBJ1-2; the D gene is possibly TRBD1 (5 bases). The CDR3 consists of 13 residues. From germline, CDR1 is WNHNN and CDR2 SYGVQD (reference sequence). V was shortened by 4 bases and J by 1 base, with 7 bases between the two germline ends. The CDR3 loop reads CASSADINYGYTF. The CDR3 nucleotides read TGCGCCAGCAGTGCGGACATTAACTATGGCTACACCTTC.

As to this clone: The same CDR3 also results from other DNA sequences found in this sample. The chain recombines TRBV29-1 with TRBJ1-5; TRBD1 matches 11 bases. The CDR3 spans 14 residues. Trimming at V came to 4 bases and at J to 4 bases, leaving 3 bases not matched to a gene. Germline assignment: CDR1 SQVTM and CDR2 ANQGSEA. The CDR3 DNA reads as TGCAGCGTTGGGACAGGGGGCGGGAATCAGCCCCAGCATTTT. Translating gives CSVGTGGGNQPQHF. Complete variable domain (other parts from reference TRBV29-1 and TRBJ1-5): SAVISQKPSRDICQRGTSLTIQCQVDSQVTMMFWYRQQPGQSLTLIATANQGSEATYESGFVIDKFPISRPNLTFSTLTVSNMSPEDSSIYLCSVGTGGGNQPQHFGDGTRLSIL.

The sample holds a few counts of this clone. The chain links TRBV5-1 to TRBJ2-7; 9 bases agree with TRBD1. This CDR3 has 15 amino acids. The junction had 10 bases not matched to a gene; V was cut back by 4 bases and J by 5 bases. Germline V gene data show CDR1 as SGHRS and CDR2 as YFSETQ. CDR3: CASSGVDRGSHEQYF. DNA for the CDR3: TGCGCCAGCAGCGGGGTGGACAGGGGTAGCCACGAGCAGTACTTC.

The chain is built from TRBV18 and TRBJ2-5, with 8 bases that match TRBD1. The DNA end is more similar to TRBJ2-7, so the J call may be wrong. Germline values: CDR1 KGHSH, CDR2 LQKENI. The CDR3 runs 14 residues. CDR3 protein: CASSPGQGAGEQYF. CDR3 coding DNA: TGTGCCAGCTCACCCGGTCAGGGGGCCGGCGAGCAGTACTTC.

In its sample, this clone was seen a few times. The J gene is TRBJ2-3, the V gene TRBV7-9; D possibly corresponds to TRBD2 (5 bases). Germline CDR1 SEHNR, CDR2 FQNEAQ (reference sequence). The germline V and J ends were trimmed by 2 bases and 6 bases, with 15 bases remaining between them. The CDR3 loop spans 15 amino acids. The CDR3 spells CASSLYGVDMDTQYF. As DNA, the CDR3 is TGTGCCAGCAGCTTATACGGGGTTGATATGGATACGCAGTATTTT. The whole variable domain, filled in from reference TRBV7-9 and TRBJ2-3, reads DTGVSQNPRHKITKRGQNVTFRCDPISEHNRLYWYRQTLGQGPEFLTYFQNEAQLEKSRLLSDRFSAERPKGSFSTLEIQRTEQGDSAMYLCASSLYGVDMDTQYFGPGTRLTVL.

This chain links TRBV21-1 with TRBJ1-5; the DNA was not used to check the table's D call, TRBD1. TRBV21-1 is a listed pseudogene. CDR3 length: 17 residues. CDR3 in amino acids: CASSAGTDDYSNQPQHF. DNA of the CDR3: TGTGCCAGCAGCGCCGGGACAGACGATTATAGCAATCAGCCCCAGCATTTT.

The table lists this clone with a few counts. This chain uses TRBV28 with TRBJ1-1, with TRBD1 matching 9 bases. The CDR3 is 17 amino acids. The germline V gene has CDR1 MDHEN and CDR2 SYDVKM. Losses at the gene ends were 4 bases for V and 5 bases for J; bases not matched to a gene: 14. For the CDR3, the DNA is TGTGCCAGCAGTTCAATAATTGCGACAGGGGGAAGGACTGAAGCTTTCTTT. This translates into CASSSIIATGGRTEAFF.

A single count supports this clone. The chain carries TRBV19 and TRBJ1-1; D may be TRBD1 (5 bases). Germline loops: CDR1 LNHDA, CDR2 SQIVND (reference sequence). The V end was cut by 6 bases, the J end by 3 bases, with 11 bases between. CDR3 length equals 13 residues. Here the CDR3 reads CASRPGRDTEAFF. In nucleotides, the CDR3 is TGTGCCAGTAGGCCAGGGAGGGACACTGAAGCTTTCTTT.

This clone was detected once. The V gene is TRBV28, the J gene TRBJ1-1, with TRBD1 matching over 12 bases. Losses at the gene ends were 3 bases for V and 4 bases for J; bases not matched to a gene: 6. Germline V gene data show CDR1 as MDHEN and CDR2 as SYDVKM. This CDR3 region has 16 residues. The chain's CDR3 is CASSFWGQGAGTEAFF. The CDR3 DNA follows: TGTGCCAGCAGTTTTTGGGGACAGGGGGCGGGCACTGAAGCTTTCTTT.

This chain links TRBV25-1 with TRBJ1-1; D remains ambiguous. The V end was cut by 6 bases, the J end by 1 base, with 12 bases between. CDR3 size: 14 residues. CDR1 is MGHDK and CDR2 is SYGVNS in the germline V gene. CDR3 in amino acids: CASRSSSSNTEAFF. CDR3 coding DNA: TGTGCCAGCAGGAGCTCATCTTCGAACACTGAAGCTTTCTTT. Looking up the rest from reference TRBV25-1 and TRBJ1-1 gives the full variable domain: EADIYQTPRYLVIGTGKKITLECSQTMGHDKMYWYQQDPGMELHLIHYSYGVNSTEKGDLSSESTVSRIRTEHFPLTLESARPSHTSQYLCASRSSSSNTEAFFGQGTRLTVV.

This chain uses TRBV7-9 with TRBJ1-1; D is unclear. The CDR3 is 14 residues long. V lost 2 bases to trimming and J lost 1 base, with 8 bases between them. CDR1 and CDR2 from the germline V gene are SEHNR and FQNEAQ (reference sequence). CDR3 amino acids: CASSLLLTNTEAFF. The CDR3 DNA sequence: TGTGCCAGCAGCTTACTACTCACGAACACTGAAGCTTTCTTT.

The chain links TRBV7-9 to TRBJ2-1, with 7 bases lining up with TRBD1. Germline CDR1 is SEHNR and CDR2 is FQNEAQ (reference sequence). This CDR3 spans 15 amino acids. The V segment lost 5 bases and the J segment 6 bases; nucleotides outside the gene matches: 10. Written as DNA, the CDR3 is TGTGCCAGCAGCGTTCCCGGGACAGTACTCAATGAGCAGTTCTTC. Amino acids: CASSVPGTVLNEQFF.

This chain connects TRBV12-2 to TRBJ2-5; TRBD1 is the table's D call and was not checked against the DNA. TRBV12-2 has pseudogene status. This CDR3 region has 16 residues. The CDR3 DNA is TGTGCAAGTCGCTTATGGCATTGGCAGTGTAAGGAGACCCAGTACTTC. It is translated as CASRLWHWQCKETQYF.

The CDR3 reads CASSIRSGEGQPQHF. CDR3 nucleotide sequence: TGTGCCAGTAGTATAAGGTCAGGGGAAGGTCAGCCCCAGCATTTT. The genes are TRBV19 and TRBJ1-5; D may be TRBD1 (6 bases). V was shortened by 2 bases and J by 6 bases, with 14 bases between the two germline ends. CDR1 and CDR2 (germline): LNHDA, SQIVND (reference sequence). The CDR3 sequence is 15 residues long.

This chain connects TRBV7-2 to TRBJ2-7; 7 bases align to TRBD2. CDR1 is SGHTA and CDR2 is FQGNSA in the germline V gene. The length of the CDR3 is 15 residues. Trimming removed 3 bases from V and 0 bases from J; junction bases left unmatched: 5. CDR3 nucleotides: TGTGCCAGCAGCTTTACTAGCGCCTACTCCTACGAGCAGTACTTC. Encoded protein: CASSFTSAYSYEQYF.

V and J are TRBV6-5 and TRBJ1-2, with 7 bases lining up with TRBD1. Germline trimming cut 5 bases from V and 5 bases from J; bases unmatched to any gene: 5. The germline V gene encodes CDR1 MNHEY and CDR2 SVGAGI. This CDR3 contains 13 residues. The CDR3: CASSRGGSYGYTF. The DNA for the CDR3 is TGTGCCAGCAGTCGAGGGGGCTCTTATGGCTACACCTTC.

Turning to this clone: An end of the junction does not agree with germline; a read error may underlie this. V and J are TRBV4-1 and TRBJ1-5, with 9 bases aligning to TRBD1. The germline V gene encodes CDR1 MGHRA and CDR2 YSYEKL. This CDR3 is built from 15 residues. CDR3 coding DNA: TGTGCCAGCAGCCAAGAAGGGGGACAGGGAAATCCCCAGCATTTT. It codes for CASSQEGGQGNPQHF.

The CDR3 coding sequence is TGTGCCAGTAGAACTGGGCAGGCCAACACCGGGGAGCTGTTTTTT. Residues: CASRTGQANTGELFF. The chain employs TRBV19 and TRBJ2-2; D not certain. V gave up 6 bases and J gave up 2 bases, with 13 bases separating them. Germline loops: CDR1 LNHDA, CDR2 SQIVND (reference sequence). CDR3 length: 15 amino acids.

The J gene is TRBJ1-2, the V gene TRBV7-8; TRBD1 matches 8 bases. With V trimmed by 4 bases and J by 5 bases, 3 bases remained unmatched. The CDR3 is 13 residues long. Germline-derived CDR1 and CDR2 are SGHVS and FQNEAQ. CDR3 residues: CASSSDRDYGYTF. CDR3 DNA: TGTGCCAGCAGCTCGGACAGGGATTATGGCTACACCTTC.

The CDR3 protein is CASSTRLDSGNTIYF. CDR3 nucleotide sequence: TGTGCCAGCAGTACTCGACTGGACTCTGGAAACACCATATATTTT. This chain joins TRBV28 and TRBJ1-3, with D unclear. Trimming pared 5 bases from V and 0 bases from J, leaving 11 bases between. CDR1 is MDHEN and CDR2 is SYDVKM in the germline V gene. This CDR3 contains 15 residues.

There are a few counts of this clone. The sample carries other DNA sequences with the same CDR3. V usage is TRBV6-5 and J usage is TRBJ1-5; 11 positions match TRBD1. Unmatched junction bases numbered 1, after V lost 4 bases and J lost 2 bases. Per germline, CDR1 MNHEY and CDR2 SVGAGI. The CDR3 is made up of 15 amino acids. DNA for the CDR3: TGTGCCAGCAGTTTGGGACAGGGGGGCAATCAGCCCCAGCATTTT. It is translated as CASSLGQGGNQPQHF.

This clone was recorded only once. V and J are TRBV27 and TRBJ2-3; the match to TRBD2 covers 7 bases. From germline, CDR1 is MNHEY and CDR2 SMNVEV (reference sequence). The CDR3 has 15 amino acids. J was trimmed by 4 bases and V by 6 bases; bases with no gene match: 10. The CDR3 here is CASSRVAGVADTQYF. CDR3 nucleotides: TGTGCCAGCAGCCGCGTGGCGGGAGTTGCAGATACGCAGTATTTT.